Sequencing of this TCR beta chain was carried out in a study of T cells in Graves' hyperthyroidism and ophthalmopathy. General observations from the study: Blood shared most expanded thyroid clonotypes above 0.001. The model's output predicted ophthalmopathy at a median of roughly 6 months prior to onset.

Amplification yielded TCR beta CDR3 regions, with RNA transcripts as the source. During a first-round RT-PCR of the TCR CDR3, the HTBI primer set was used. TCRdb called the multiplex PCR reads again in MiXCR, with one record for every CDR3 protein. The sample includes some 510,000 distinct CDR3 sequences, around 20% of them seen just once. The germline V gene encodes CDR1 MNHEY and CDR2 SVGAGI. The CDR3 covers 15 residues. V was cut by 0 bases and J by 11 bases, with 19 bases left in between. This clonotype was observed at least ten times. Its antigen is still unknown. V and J are TRBV6-5 and TRBJ1-2; D is unclear. This sequence originates from a man younger than 35 with Graves' hyperthyroidism. Source material: blood. The DNA of the CDR3 is TGTGCCAGCAGTTACTCGAAGGGCGGTATATGGAGGTACACCTTC. The encoded protein is CASSYSKGGIWRYTF.